This TCR beta chain appears in the sequencing data of a study of cytomegalovirus exposure and HLA in healthy donors. Study overall: Sequencing of 150 million to 200 million T cells in an earlier analysis found some 100 million unique TCR beta sequences.

Only one count was recorded for this clone. The antigen is not known. Study-wide results and caveats: Earlier analysis found most TCR beta V segments productive about 90% or about 30% of the time. The majority of TCR sequences were rare, yet some public TCRs appeared in many donors.

CDR3 length: 18 residues. Germline assignment: CDR1 SSHAT and CDR2 FNYEAQ (reference sequence). V trimming: 3 bases; J trimming: 5 bases; junction bases outside the gene matches: 10. The PCR had 60 Vbeta and 13 Jbeta primers. The assay was immunoSEQ multiplex PCR, and TCRdb's table has in-frame clones only and misses some. The table includes fewer than 150,000 clones, 74% detected once. Material for sequencing was PBMCs. The chain joins TRBV7-7 to TRBJ2-1; 13 nucleotides align to TRBD2. This TCR was sampled from a woman in her fifties or sixties in good health and CMV-seropositive. This CDR3 is CASSLHTPLAGGDNEQFF. The CDR3 region has the DNA TGTGCCAGCAGCTTGCACACTCCACTAGCGGGAGGGGACAATGAGCAGTTCTTC.